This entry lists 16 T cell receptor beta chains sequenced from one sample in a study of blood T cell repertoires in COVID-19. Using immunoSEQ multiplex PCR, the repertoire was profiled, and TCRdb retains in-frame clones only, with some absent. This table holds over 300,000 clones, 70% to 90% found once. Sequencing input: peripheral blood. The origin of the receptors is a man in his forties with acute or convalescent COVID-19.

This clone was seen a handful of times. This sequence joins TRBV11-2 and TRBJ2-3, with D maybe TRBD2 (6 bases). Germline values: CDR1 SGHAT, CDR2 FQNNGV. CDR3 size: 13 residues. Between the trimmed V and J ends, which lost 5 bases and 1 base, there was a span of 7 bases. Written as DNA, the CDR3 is TGTGCCAGCAGCCGCGGGGGCACAGATACGCAGTATTTT. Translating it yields CASSRGGTDTQYF.

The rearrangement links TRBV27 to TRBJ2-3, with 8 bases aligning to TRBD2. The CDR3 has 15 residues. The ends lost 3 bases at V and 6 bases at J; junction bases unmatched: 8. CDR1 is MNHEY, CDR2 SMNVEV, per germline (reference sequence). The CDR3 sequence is CASSFLSGSLDTQYF. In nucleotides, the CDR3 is TGTGCCAGCAGTTTCCTGAGCGGGAGTCTTGATACGCAGTATTTT.

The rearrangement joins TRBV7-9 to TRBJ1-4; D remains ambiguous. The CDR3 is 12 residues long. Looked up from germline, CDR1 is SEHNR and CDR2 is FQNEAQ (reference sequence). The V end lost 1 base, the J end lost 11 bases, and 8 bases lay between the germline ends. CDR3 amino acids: CASSLGEGKLFF. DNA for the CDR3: TGTGCCAGCAGCTTAGGGGAGGGCAAACTGTTTTTT. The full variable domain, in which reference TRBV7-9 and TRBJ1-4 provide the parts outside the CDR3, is DTGVSQNPRHKITKRGQNVTFRCDPISEHNRLYWYRQTLGQGPEFLTYFQNEAQLEKSRLLSDRFSAERPKGSFSTLEIQRTEQGDSAMYLCASSLGEGKLFFGSGTQLSVL.

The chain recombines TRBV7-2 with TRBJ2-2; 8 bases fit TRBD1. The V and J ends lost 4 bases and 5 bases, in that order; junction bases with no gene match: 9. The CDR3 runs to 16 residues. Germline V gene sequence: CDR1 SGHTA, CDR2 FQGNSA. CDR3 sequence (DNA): TGTGCCAGCAGCTCTGGACAGGGTTGGTCAACCGGGGAGCTGTTTTTT. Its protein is CASSSGQGWSTGELFF.

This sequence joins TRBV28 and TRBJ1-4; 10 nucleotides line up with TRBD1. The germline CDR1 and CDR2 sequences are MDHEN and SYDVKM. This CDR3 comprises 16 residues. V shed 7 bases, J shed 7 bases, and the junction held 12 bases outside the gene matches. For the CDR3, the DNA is TGTGCCAGCATCTCCCCCAGACAGGGGGCCCGTGAAAAACTGTTTTTT. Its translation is CASISPRQGAREKLFF. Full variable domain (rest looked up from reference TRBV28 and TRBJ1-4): DVKVTQSSRYLVKRTGEKVFLECVQDMDHENMFWYRQDPGLGLRLIYFSYDVKMKEKGDIPEGYSVSREKKERFSLILESASTNQTSMYLCASISPRQGAREKLFFGSGTQLSVL.

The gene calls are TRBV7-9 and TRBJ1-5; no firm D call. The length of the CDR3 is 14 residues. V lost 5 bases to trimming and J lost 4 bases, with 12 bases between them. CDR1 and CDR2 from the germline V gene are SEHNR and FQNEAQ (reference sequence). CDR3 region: CASSRREENQPQHF. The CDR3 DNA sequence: TGTGCCAGCAGCCGCCGGGAGGAAAATCAGCCCCAGCATTTT.

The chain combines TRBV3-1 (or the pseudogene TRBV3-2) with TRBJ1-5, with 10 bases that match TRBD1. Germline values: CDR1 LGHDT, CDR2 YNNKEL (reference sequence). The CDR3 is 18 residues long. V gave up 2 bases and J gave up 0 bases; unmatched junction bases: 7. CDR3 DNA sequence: TGTGCCAGCAGCCAACACCGGGACAGGGGTTATAGCAATCAGCCCCAGCATTTT. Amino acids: CASSQHRDRGYSNQPQHF.

The CDR3 loop is CASSFQREEIENIQYF. DNA for the CDR3: TGTGCCAGCAGCTTCCAGCGGGAGGAGATCGAAAACATTCAGTACTTC. This sequence joins TRBV5-4 and TRBJ2-4; TRBD2 aligns across 9 bases. From germline, CDR1 is SGHNT and CDR2 YYREEE (reference sequence). Trimming cost V 2 bases and J 5 bases; bases outside gene matches: 8. The CDR3 runs to 16 residues.

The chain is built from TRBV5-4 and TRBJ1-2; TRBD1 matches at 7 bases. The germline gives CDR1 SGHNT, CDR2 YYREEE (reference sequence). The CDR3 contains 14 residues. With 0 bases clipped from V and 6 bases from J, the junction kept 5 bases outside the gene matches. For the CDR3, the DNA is TGTGCCAGCAGCTTGGACCTTACAGGGGATGGCTACACCTTC. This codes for CASSLDLTGDGYTF.

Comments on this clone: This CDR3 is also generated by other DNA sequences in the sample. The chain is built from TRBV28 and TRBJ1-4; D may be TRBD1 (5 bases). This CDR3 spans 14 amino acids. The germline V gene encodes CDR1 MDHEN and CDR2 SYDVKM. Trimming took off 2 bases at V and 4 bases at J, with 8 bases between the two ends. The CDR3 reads CASSLQGINEKLFF. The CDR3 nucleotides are TGTGCCAGCAGTTTACAGGGAATTAATGAAAAACTGTTTTTT.

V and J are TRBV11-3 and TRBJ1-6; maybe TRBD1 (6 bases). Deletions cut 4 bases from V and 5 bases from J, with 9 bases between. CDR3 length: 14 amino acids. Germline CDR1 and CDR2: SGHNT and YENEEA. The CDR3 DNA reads TGTGCCAGCAGCTCCCGACAGGATAATTCACCCCTCCACTTT. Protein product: CASSSRQDNSPLHF.

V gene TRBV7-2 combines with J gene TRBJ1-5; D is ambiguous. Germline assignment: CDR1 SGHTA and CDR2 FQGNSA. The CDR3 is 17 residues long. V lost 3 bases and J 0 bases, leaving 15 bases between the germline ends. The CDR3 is CASSLLPGQYSNQPQHF. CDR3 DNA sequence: TGTGCCAGCAGCTTGCTACCGGGTCAATATAGCAATCAGCCCCAGCATTTT.

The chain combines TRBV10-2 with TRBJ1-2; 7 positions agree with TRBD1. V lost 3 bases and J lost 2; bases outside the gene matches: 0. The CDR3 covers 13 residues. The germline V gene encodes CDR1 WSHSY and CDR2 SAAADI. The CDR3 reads CASSEQGNYGYTF. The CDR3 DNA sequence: TGCGCCAGCAGTGAACAGGGGAACTATGGCTACACCTTC.

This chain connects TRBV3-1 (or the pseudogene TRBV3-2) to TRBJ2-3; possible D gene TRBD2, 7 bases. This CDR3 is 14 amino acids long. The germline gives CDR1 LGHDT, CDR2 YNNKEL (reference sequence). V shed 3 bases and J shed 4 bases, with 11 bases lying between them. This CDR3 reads CASSHGGASDTQYF. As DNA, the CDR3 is TGTGCCAGCAGCCATGGGGGGGCGTCAGATACGCAGTATTTT.

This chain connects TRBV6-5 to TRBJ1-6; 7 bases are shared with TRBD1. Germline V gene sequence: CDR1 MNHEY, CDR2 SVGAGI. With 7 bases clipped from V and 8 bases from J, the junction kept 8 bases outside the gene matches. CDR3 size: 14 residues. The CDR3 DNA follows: TGTGCCAGCATTAGACAGGGAGTTTATTCACCCCTCCACTTT. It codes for CASIRQGVYSPLHF.

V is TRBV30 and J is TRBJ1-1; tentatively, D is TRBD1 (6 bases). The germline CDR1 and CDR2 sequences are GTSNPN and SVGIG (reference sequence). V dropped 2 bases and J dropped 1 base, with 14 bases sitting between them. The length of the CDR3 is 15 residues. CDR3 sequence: CAWSTLRGPNTEAFF. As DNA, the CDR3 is TGTGCCTGGAGTACCCTCAGGGGACCGAACACTGAAGCTTTCTTT.